One and the same sample provided the 30 T cell receptor beta chains below, sequenced in a study of OX40 agonist ivuxolimab in advanced cancers. The assay was immunoSEQ multiplex PCR, and TCRdb's table has in-frame clones only and misses some. The table lists approximately 84,000 clones, 90% to 95% of them singletons. The starting material was CD4+ or CD8+ T cells sorted from blood, obtained in a trial of the OX40 agonist ivuxolimab. The receptors were gathered from an adult with an advanced solid tumor such as melanoma, head and neck, liver or kidney cancer.

This clone came up once. The chain couples TRBV9 to TRBJ1-2, with TRBD1 matching over 7 bases. The CDR3 is 13 amino acids. The junction had 5 bases not matched to a gene; V was cut back by 3 bases and J by 6 bases. In germline, CDR1 is SGDLS, CDR2 YYNGEE. Here the CDR3 reads CASSAFTGDGYTF. CDR3 DNA sequence: TGTGCCAGCAGCGCTTTTACAGGGGATGGCTACACCTTC.

The rearrangement joins TRBV7-6 to TRBJ2-2; 8 positions agree with TRBD2. V lost 3 bases, J lost 2 bases, and 8 bases stayed unmatched. CDR3 length: 17 amino acids. CDR1 is SGHVS, CDR2 FNYEAQ, per germline. CDR3 residues: CASSFVVAGGNTGELFF. The CDR3 DNA reads TGTGCCAGCAGCTTCGTCGTCGCGGGAGGAAACACCGGGGAGCTGTTTTTT.

The chain combines TRBV27 with TRBJ2-5, with D perhaps matching TRBD1 or TRBD2 (5 bases each). Germline loops: CDR1 MNHEY, CDR2 SMNVEV (reference sequence). This CDR3 contains 16 residues. Trimming took 0 bases from V and 3 from J, leaving 14 bases between them. For the CDR3, the DNA is TGTGCCAGCAGTTTATCGGGGGAAGGGAAGAAAGAGACCCAGTACTTC. This sequence encodes CASSLSGEGKKETQYF.

The chain joins TRBV9 to TRBJ1-5; D possibly corresponds to TRBD1 (6 bases). V lost 2 bases and J 1 base, leaving 10 bases between the germline ends. Germline CDR1 reads SGDLS; CDR2 reads YYNGEE. The CDR3 sequence is 15 residues long. CDR3: CASSVSGDSNQPQHF. For the CDR3, the DNA is TGTGCCAGCAGCGTTTCAGGGGACAGCAATCAGCCCCAGCATTTT.

V usage is TRBV5-1 and J usage is TRBJ2-3, with D possibly being TRBD2 (6 bases). The CDR3 has 15 residues. V was cut by 4 bases and J by 0 bases, with 12 bases left in between. Germline assignment: CDR1 SGHRS and CDR2 YFSETQ. The CDR3 loop is CASSTGTQSTDTQYF. CDR3 in DNA: TGCGCCAGCAGCACCGGGACTCAGAGCACAGATACGCAGTATTTT.

This sequence joins TRBV27 and TRBJ1-5, with unresolved D. Germline lookup yields CDR1 MNHEY and CDR2 SMNVEV (reference sequence). The V and J ends lost 4 bases and 4 bases respectively, with 14 bases between them. The length of the CDR3 is 15 residues. The CDR3 sequence: CASSYRRSSNQPQHF. In DNA form, the CDR3 reads TGTGCCAGCAGTTATCGGCGGTCTTCTAATCAGCCCCAGCATTTT.

The DNA for the CDR3 is TGTGCCAGCAGTTTACGAGGGGGTCGCTACGAGCAGTACTTC. Translating gives CASSLRGGRYEQYF. The rearrangement uses TRBV27 and TRBJ2-7, with D tentatively TRBD1 (6 bases). The germline V gene has CDR1 MNHEY and CDR2 SMNVEV (reference sequence). This CDR3 has 14 residues. Trimming cost V 2 bases and J 3 bases, with 11 bases left between them.

The chain has TRBV5-1 and TRBJ2-2; 12 bases map to TRBD2. V trimming: 1 base; J trimming: 3 bases; junction bases outside the gene matches: 4. There are 17 residues in the CDR3. Germline V lookup: CDR1 SGHRS, CDR2 YFSETQ. CDR3 residues: CASSLPTSGSDTGELFF. In nucleotides, the CDR3 is TGCGCCAGCAGCTTGCCGACTAGCGGGAGCGACACCGGGGAGCTGTTTTTT. Complete variable domain (other parts from reference TRBV5-1 and TRBJ2-2): KAGVTQTPRYLIKTRGQQVTLSCSPISGHRSVSWYQQTPGQGLQFLFEYFSETQRNKGNFPGRFSGRQFSNSRSEMNVSTLELGDSALYLCASSLPTSGSDTGELFFGEGSRLTVL.

This clone was observed a single time. V gene TRBV4-1 combines with J gene TRBJ2-1; D possibly uses TRBD1 or TRBD2 (5 bases each). This CDR3 is 18 amino acids long. CDR1 MGHRA and CDR2 YSYEKL come from the germline V gene. The V and J ends lost 2 bases and 4 bases respectively, with 21 bases between them. The CDR3 DNA sequence: TGCGCCAGCAGCCAACCCCGAACCGGGACGTTATCATACAATGAGCAGTTCTTC. Protein: CASSQPRTGTLSYNEQFF.

The chain uses TRBV13 and TRBJ2-1, with 10 bases aligning to TRBD1. J was trimmed by 8 bases and V by 4 bases; bases with no gene match: 8. There are 15 residues in the CDR3. Germline V CDR1 and CDR2: PRHDT, FYEKMQ (reference sequence). Here the CDR3 DNA reads TGTGCCAGCAGCTCTCCGGGACAGGGGCTCCATGAGCAGTTCTTC. Its translation: CASSSPGQGLHEQFF.

The chain couples TRBV5-6 to TRBJ2-5; 7 bases fit TRBD2. With V trimmed by 5 bases and J by 5 bases, 9 bases remained unmatched. Germline assignment: CDR1 SGHDT and CDR2 YYEEEE. The CDR3 totals 14 residues. The chain's CDR3 is CASRPLAGVETQYF. The CDR3 coding sequence is TGTGCCAGCAGGCCGTTGGCGGGAGTGGAGACCCAGTACTTC.

The rearrangement joins TRBV4-1 to TRBJ2-5, with D tentatively TRBD1 (6 bases). V was clipped by 4 bases and J by 1 base, with 10 bases between them. The CDR3 runs 14 residues. CDR1 MGHRA and CDR2 YSYEKL come from the germline V gene. CDR3 sequence reads: CASSRRTAQETQYF. CDR3 bases: TGCGCCAGCAGCCGGAGGACAGCCCAAGAGACCCAGTACTTC.

The chain combines TRBV9 with TRBJ2-5; 9 nucleotides agree with TRBD2. Trimming cost V 2 bases and J 2 bases; bases outside gene matches: 7. Germline V gene sequence: CDR1 SGDLS, CDR2 YYNGEE. This CDR3 contains 16 residues. This CDR3 is CASSVRQLAGQETQYF. CDR3 DNA sequence: TGTGCCAGCAGCGTCAGACAGCTAGCGGGGCAAGAGACCCAGTACTTC.

CDR3 sequence: CASSQGPPQGNAYEQYF. The DNA for the CDR3 is TGCGCCAGCAGCCAAGGCCCTCCACAGGGGAATGCCTACGAGCAGTACTTC. The chain couples TRBV4-1 to TRBJ2-7; 7 nucleotides align to TRBD1. The J segment lost 2 bases and the V segment lost 1 base, leaving 11 bases of the junction unmatched. The germline V gene encodes CDR1 MGHRA and CDR2 YSYEKL. The CDR3 sequence is 17 residues long.

The DNA of the CDR3 is TGTGCCAGCAGCTTGGCCGAGGGACTTATCTCCTACGAGCAGTACTTC. Translated, it gives CASSLAEGLISYEQYF. This chain uses TRBV5-8 with TRBJ2-5, with D perhaps matching TRBD2 (6 bases). The better agreement between TRBJ2-7 and the DNA end casts doubt on the J call. This CDR3 region has 16 residues. Germline CDR1 SGHTS, CDR2 YDEGEE.

The genes are TRBV7-3 and TRBJ2-3, with unresolved D. The germline V gene encodes CDR1 SGHTA and CDR2 FQGTGA. The length of the CDR3 is 15 residues. V dropped 2 bases and J dropped 6 bases, with 15 bases sitting between them. The CDR3 spells CASSLFPDKWDTQYF. In DNA, the CDR3 is TGTGCCAGCAGCTTATTCCCCGACAAATGGGATACGCAGTATTTT. Combining the CDR3 with reference TRBV7-3 and TRBJ2-3 gives the whole variable domain GAGVSQTPSNKVTEKGKYVELRCDPISGHTALYWYRQSLGQGPEFLIYFQGTGAADDSGLPNDRFFAVRPEGSVSTLKIQRTERGDSAVYLCASSLFPDKWDTQYFGPGTRLTVL.

The V call is TRBV13, the J call TRBJ2-7, with D uncertain. The CDR3 loop spans 12 amino acids. The germline CDR1 and CDR2 sequences are PRHDT and FYEKMQ (reference sequence). The V end lost 0 bases, the J end lost 3 bases, and 3 bases lay between the germline ends. The CDR3 here is CASSLGSYEQYF. CDR3 coding DNA: TGTGCCAGCAGCTTAGGCAGCTACGAGCAGTACTTC. Full variable domain (remainder filled in from reference TRBV13 and TRBJ2-7): AAGVIQSPRHLIKEKRETATLKCYPIPRHDTVYWYQQGPGQDPQFLISFYEKMQSDKGSIPDRFSAQQFSDYHSELNMSSLELGDSALYFCASSLGSYEQYFGPGTRLTVT.

This chain uses TRBV4-1 with TRBJ1-2; TRBD1 is a possible D gene (5 bases). V lost 0 bases to trimming and J lost 6 bases, with 14 bases between them. From germline, CDR1 is MGHRA and CDR2 YSYEKL. The CDR3 is made up of 15 amino acids. The CDR3 sequence: CASSQDLWGGDGYTF. CDR3 coding DNA: TGCGCCAGCAGCCAAGATCTCTGGGGAGGGGATGGCTACACCTTC.

This clone was found once. This sequence joins TRBV27 and TRBJ2-1; TRBD2 is a possible D gene (5 bases). Deletions cut 0 bases from V and 12 bases from J, with 18 bases between. Germline V gives CDR1 MNHEY, CDR2 SMNVEV (reference sequence). The CDR3 spans 15 residues. CDR3 sequence: CASSLSPADPAGQFF. CDR3 sequence (DNA): TGTGCCAGCAGTTTATCGCCTGCCGATCCGGCGGGGCAGTTCTTC.

The rearrangement uses TRBV15 and TRBJ1-4, with D unclear. The CDR3 runs to 13 residues. The V end lost 3 bases, the J end lost 4 bases, and 6 bases lay between the germline ends. CDR1 LNHNV and CDR2 YYDKDF come from the germline V gene (reference sequence). The CDR3 sequence is CATSRVNNEKLFF. In nucleotides, the CDR3 is TGTGCCACCAGCAGGGTGAATAATGAAAAACTGTTTTTT.

The chain employs TRBV5-6 and TRBJ1-3, with D perhaps matching TRBD1 (5 bases). The CDR3 extends over 15 amino acids. Trimming took off 5 bases at V and 0 bases at J, with 12 bases between the two ends. CDR1 and CDR2 from the germline V gene are SGHDT and YYEEEE. CDR3 nucleotide sequence: TGTGCCAGCAGAGTTCGGGGCCTCTCTGGAAACACCATATATTTT. Protein product: CASRVRGLSGNTIYF.

V usage is TRBV27 and J usage is TRBJ1-2; D gene ambiguous. V was clipped by 6 bases and J by 3 bases, with 11 bases between them. Germline V gene sequence: CDR1 MNHEY, CDR2 SMNVEV (reference sequence). The CDR3 is 13 amino acids. CDR3 coding DNA: TGTGCCAGCAGGCTTCTCGCAGACTATGGCTACACCTTC. Encoded protein: CASRLLADYGYTF.

The chain uses TRBV7-6 and TRBJ2-6; D is unclear. Trimming took off 5 bases at V and 4 bases at J, with 15 bases between the two ends. From germline, CDR1 is SGHVS and CDR2 FNYEAQ. The CDR3 is 16 residues long. Here the CDR3 DNA reads TGTGCCAGCAGCCCCACCCCAAATGACGGGGCCAACGTCCTGACTTTC. It translates to CASSPTPNDGANVLTF.

The CDR3 DNA is TGTGCCAGCAGTACATTCACTAGGGGGATCATGAACACTGAAGCTTTCTTT. It is translated as CASSTFTRGIMNTEAFF. This chain uses TRBV5-8 with TRBJ1-1; tentative D call: TRBD1 (6 bases). Trimming stripped 5 bases from V and 0 bases from J, with 20 bases between. The CDR3 totals 17 residues. Germline V gives CDR1 SGHTS, CDR2 YDEGEE. Full variable domain (outside the CDR3, taken from reference TRBV5-8 and TRBJ1-1): EAGVTQSPTHLIKTRGQQATLRCSPISGHTSVYWYQQALGLGLQFLLWYDEGEERNRGNFPPRFSGRQFPNYSSELNVNALELEDSALYLCASSTFTRGIMNTEAFFGQGTRLTVV.

CDR3 amino acids: CASSPASGGGSYEQYF. The CDR3 region has the DNA TGTGCCAGCAGCCCCGCTAGCGGGGGGGGATCCTACGAGCAGTACTTC. The chain combines TRBV7-2 with TRBJ2-7; 12 nucleotides agree with TRBD2. This CDR3 comprises 16 residues. CDR1 and CDR2 (germline): SGHTA, FQGNSA. J gave up 1 base and V 5 bases, and 6 bases lay outside the gene matches.

The chain is built from TRBV7-3 and TRBJ2-1; D is possibly TRBD2 (6 bases). The CDR3 extends over 14 amino acids. The ends were cut back, 5 bases at V and 4 bases at J, with 12 bases in the middle. Germline V gene lookup returns CDR1 SGHTA and CDR2 FQGTGA. For the CDR3, the DNA is TGTGCCAGCAGCGAGTCGGCGGGGTACAATGAGCAGTTCTTC. It codes for CASSESAGYNEQFF.

The chain carries TRBV5-5 and TRBJ2-7; no reliable D call. V was shortened by 1 base and J by 3 bases, with 8 bases between the two germline ends. Germline V lookup: CDR1 SGHKS, CDR2 YYEKEE (reference sequence). The CDR3 has 13 amino acids. CDR3 sequence reads: CASSLSWGYEQYF. The CDR3, as DNA: TGTGCCAGCAGCTTGTCCTGGGGCTACGAGCAGTACTTC.

V and J are TRBV30 and TRBJ2-1; D is unresolved. In germline, CDR1 is GTSNPN, CDR2 SVGIG (reference sequence). Trimming took off 0 bases at V and 3 bases at J, with 6 bases between the two ends. The length of the CDR3 is 13 residues. DNA of the CDR3: TGTGCCTGGAGTGTACCGGGCTACAATGAGCAGTTCTTC. The encoded protein is CAWSVPGYNEQFF.

This chain joins TRBV27 and TRBJ1-1; weak D call: TRBD1 (5 bases). This CDR3 has 14 residues. CDR1 MNHEY and CDR2 SMNVEV come from the germline V gene (reference sequence). Deletions cut 5 bases from V and 1 base from J, with 11 bases between. CDR3 bases: TGTGCCAGCAGTCCAGGGTTCCCGAACACTGAAGCTTTCTTT. It specifies CASSPGFPNTEAFF.

This sequence joins TRBV10-1 and TRBJ2-7; 11 bases line up with TRBD1. Trimming cost V 3 bases and J 4 bases; bases outside gene matches: 2. The CDR3 has 14 residues. Germline CDR1 and CDR2: WNHNN and SYGVQD (reference sequence). The CDR3 loop is CASSDGQGAYEQYF. As DNA, the CDR3 is TGCGCCAGCAGTGACGGACAGGGGGCTTACGAGCAGTACTTC.